The next 27 T cell receptor beta chains were all read from a single sample in a study of CD8+CD57+ T cells in acquired aplastic anemia. An expansion of CD8+CD57+ cells by flow cytometry had been shown in patients chosen for sequencing. CDR3 and TCR beta VDJ profiling relied on genomic DNA as the template. Each CDR3 protein is one row after TCRdb ran MiXCR on the reads. The table lists some 160,000 distinct CDR3 sequences, 40% to 60% of them singletons. Sequenced material: sorted CD4+, CD8+, or CD8+CD57+ T cells (not recorded which) from PBMCs. Receptors originate from a human donor with aplastic anemia.

This clonotype has at least ten counts. The J gene is TRBJ1-1, the V gene TRBV2; 8 bases match TRBD1. The germline V gene has CDR1 SNHLY and CDR2 FYNNEI. After removal of 7 bases from V and 7 bases from J, the junction contained 5 bases not matched to a gene. CDR3 size: 12 residues. The CDR3 here is CASIGQGGEAFF. Here the CDR3 DNA reads TGTGCCAGCATCGGACAGGGTGGTGAAGCTTTCTTT.

The CDR3 DNA sequence: TGTGCCATCAGTGGGGGGGGATTAGCTCGTTTAGGTGAGCAGTTCTTC. Translating gives CAISGGGLARLGEQFF. This chain uses TRBV10-3 with TRBJ2-1, with 7 bases lining up with TRBD2. Trimming removed 4 bases from V and 9 bases from J; junction bases left unmatched: 15. The CDR3 has 16 amino acids. Germline V gene sequence: CDR1 ENHRY, CDR2 SYGVKD.

This clonotype has at least ten counts. The rearrangement uses TRBV19 and TRBJ2-7; D is unclear. Germline assignment: CDR1 LNHDA and CDR2 SQIVND (reference sequence). The V and J ends lost 2 bases and 3 bases respectively, with 8 bases between them. This CDR3 has 13 amino acids. The CDR3 sequence: CASSITIGYEQYF. As DNA, the CDR3 is TGTGCCAGTAGTATAACTATCGGCTACGAGCAGTACTTC.

This clonotype has a count of ten or more. CDR3 nucleotide sequence: TGTGCCAGCGGGGACAGCTCCTATGGCTACACCTTC. Translating it yields CASGDSSYGYTF. The chain recombines TRBV6-1 with TRBJ1-2; 7 bases are a match to TRBD1. The CDR3 consists of 12 residues. J was trimmed by 4 bases and V by 8 bases; bases with no gene match: 4. Germline values: CDR1 MNHNS, CDR2 SASEGT.

The chain links TRBV6-1 to TRBJ2-1; no definite D call. V lost 4 bases and J lost 0, with 10 bases in between. Per the germline V gene, CDR1 is MNHNS and CDR2 is SASEGT. This CDR3 region has 15 residues. The CDR3 sequence: CASSARAGSYNEQFF. CDR3 DNA: TGTGCCAGCAGTGCAAGAGCTGGCTCCTACAATGAGCAGTTCTTC.

This clonotype was seen at least ten times. The chain uses TRBV10-1 and TRBJ2-7; TRBD2 matches 10 bases. J lost 6 bases, V lost 5 bases, and 7 bases had no gene match. The germline CDR1 and CDR2 sequences are WNHNN and SYGVQD (reference sequence). The CDR3 length is 14 residues. The CDR3 sequence: CASSHTGTSAEQYF. Written as DNA, the CDR3 is TGCGCCAGCAGTCATACCGGGACTAGCGCCGAGCAGTACTTC.

This clonotype was counted ten times or more. This sequence joins TRBV20-1 and TRBJ2-3; 9 nucleotides match TRBD2. CDR1 and CDR2 from the germline V gene are DFQATT and SNEGSKA (reference sequence). This CDR3 region has 18 residues. Trimming cost V 6 bases and J 2 bases; bases outside gene matches: 18. The CDR3 spells CSAPSGLAGTAYTDTQYF. The CDR3, as DNA: TGCAGTGCCCCTTCGGGGCTAGCGGGAACCGCTTACACAGATACGCAGTATTTT.

In this sample, this clonotype turned up many times. V gene TRBV9 combines with J gene TRBJ2-1; TRBD1 matches 9 bases. The trim removed 3 bases at V and 7 bases at J, leaving 8 bases unmatched. The germline V gene has CDR1 SGDLS and CDR2 YYNGEE. This CDR3 contains 15 residues. The CDR3 loop is CASSASGQGYNEQFF. CDR3 nucleotide sequence: TGTGCCAGCAGCGCCTCAGGACAGGGGTATAATGAGCAGTTCTTC.

To note about this clonotype: This may be a read error, as it is one base from a much larger clone. The conserved closing phenylalanine or tryptophan is absent in this CDR3, likely reflecting a read error. The V and J genes are TRBV9 and TRBJ1-2; D might be TRBD1 (6 bases). This CDR3 has 15 amino acids. The germline V gene has CDR1 SGDLS and CDR2 YYNGEE. With 3 bases removed from V and 7 bases from J, the gap between germline ends came to 19 bases. Here the CDR3 reads CASSAPIGGARGYTL. In DNA, the CDR3 is TGTGCCAGCAGCGCCCCTATCGGGGGGGCGCGTGGCTACACCCTC.

This rearrangement joins TRBV7-9 to TRBJ2-7, with 8 bases lining up with TRBD1. Germline loops: CDR1 SEHNR, CDR2 FQNEAQ (reference sequence). This CDR3 has 14 residues. Unmatched junction bases numbered 5, after V lost 5 bases and J lost 2 bases. The CDR3 DNA reads as TGTGCCAGCAGCACCGGACAGGGAACCTACGAGCAGTACTTC. Translation gives CASSTGQGTYEQYF.

This clonotype appeared a single time. The chain uses TRBV12-5 and TRBJ2-3; TRBD1 is a possible D gene (5 bases). Trimming took 5 bases from V and 0 from J, leaving 12 bases between them. Germline-derived CDR1 and CDR2 are LGHNT and FRNRAP. This CDR3 has 15 residues. The DNA for the CDR3 is TGTGCTAGTGGTCGACAGCGTTCTAGCACAGATACGCAGTATTTT. As protein: CASGRQRSSTDTQYF.

The count of this clonotype is one. V is TRBV20-1 and J is TRBJ2-2; the D is unclear. This CDR3 is built from 12 residues. Germline loops: CDR1 DFQATT, CDR2 SNEGSKA (reference sequence). V was shortened by 3 bases and J by 3 bases, with 5 bases between the two germline ends. The CDR3 region has the DNA TGCAGTGCTAGTCCTCACACCGGGGAGCTGTTTTTT. Translation: CSASPHTGELFF.

The chain has TRBV19 and TRBJ1-1, with 7 bases lining up with TRBD1. Germline lookup yields CDR1 LNHDA and CDR2 SQIVND (reference sequence). The CDR3 is 13 amino acids. The V and J ends lost 5 bases and 6 bases, in that order; junction bases with no gene match: 6. The CDR3 DNA sequence: TGTGCCAGTAGTTTCAGGGGGGGAGCTGAAGCTTTCTTT. Its protein product is CASSFRGGAEAFF.

This CDR3 reads CASSQAPGAIQQFF. The CDR3, as DNA: TGTGCCAGCAGTCAGGCACCCGGAGCGATACAGCAGTTCTTC. The chain links TRBV12-3 or TRBV12-4 to TRBJ2-1; D not certain. This CDR3 region has 14 residues. V was clipped by 5 bases and J by 11 bases, with 19 bases between them.

V and J are TRBV29-1 and TRBJ2-2; no firm D call. The CDR3 runs 12 residues. The V gene's germline CDR1 is SQVTM and CDR2 ANQGSEA. Trimming removed 1 base from V and 0 bases from J, with 0 bases in between. The CDR3 region has the DNA TGCAGCGTTGAAGCGAACACCGGGGAGCTGTTTTTT. Its translation is CSVEANTGELFF.

In this sample, this clonotype turned up many times. As DNA, the CDR3 is TGTGCCAGCAGGTCAGGGGGGAGAGAACTGTTTTTT. It is translated as CASRSGGRELFF. The chain recombines TRBV9 with TRBJ1-4, with TRBD1 matching over 7 bases. V trimming: 5 bases; J trimming: 12 bases; junction bases outside the gene matches: 7. CDR1 is SGDLS, CDR2 YYNGEE, per germline. The CDR3 contains 12 residues. Complete variable domain (other parts from reference TRBV9 and TRBJ1-4): DSGVTQTPKHLITATGQRVTLRCSPRSGDLSVYWYQQSLDQGLQFLIQYYNGEERAKGNILERFSAQQFPDLHSELNLSSLELGDSALYFCASRSGGRELFFGSGTQLSVL.

Notes on this clonotype: A clone one base away is much larger, so this may be a read error. The gene calls are TRBV6-5 and TRBJ1-1; D gene ambiguous. The CDR3 is 13 residues long. CDR1 and CDR2 from the germline V gene are MNHEY and SVGAGI. In nucleotides, the CDR3 is TGTGCCAGCACTTCCAGCAGGAACACTGAAGCTCTCTTT. Its translation is CASTSSRNTEALF.

The chain is built from TRBV5-5 and TRBJ2-2; the D is unclear. The CDR3 sequence is 14 residues long. Trimming removed 4 bases at V and 0 bases at J, with 7 bases between. Looked up from germline, CDR1 is SGHKS and CDR2 is YYEKEE (reference sequence). The CDR3 protein is CASSLGPNTGELFF. CDR3 nucleotide sequence: TGTGCCAGCAGCCTAGGCCCGAACACCGGGGAGCTGTTTTTT.

The chain is built from TRBV27 and TRBJ1-3, with 7 bases that match TRBD1. The CDR3 sequence is 15 residues long. Germline CDR1 MNHEY, CDR2 SMNVEV (reference sequence). V lost 0 bases to trimming and J lost 4 bases; unmatched junction nucleotides: 3. The CDR3 DNA follows: TGTGCCAGCAGTTTATCGGGACAGAGAGGAAACACCATATATTTT. Translated, it gives CASSLSGQRGNTIYF.

V gene TRBV9 combines with J gene TRBJ2-7; D may be TRBD1 (5 bases). The CDR3 totals 14 residues. Between the trimmed V and J ends, which lost 0 bases and 2 bases, there was a span of 9 bases. Germline loops: CDR1 SGDLS, CDR2 YYNGEE. CDR3 nucleotide sequence: TGTGCCAGCAGCGTAGGACAGTCGACCTACGAGCAGTACTTC. This codes for CASSVGQSTYEQYF.

Ten or more counts support this clonotype. V is TRBV20-1 and J is TRBJ1-4; 8 positions agree with TRBD1. The length of the CDR3 is 14 residues. Per the germline V gene, CDR1 is DFQATT and CDR2 is SNEGSKA (reference sequence). Trimming took 0 bases from V and 8 from J; bases not matched to a gene: 5. DNA of the CDR3: TGCAGTGCTAGAGACAGGGGGCGGGAGGAAAAACTGTTTTTT. Amino acids: CSARDRGREEKLFF.

Concerning this clonotype itself: A read error may account for a junction end that differs from germline. The gene calls are TRBV15 and TRBJ1-5; D is uncertain. CDR3 size: 12 residues. Germline assignment: CDR1 LNHNV and CDR2 YYDKDF (reference sequence). The CDR3, as DNA: TGTGCCACCAGCAGAGCGAACCAGCCTCAGCATTTT. It specifies CATSRANQPQHF.

As for this clonotype: Just one base apart from a much larger clone, this may be a read error. The J gene is TRBJ1-3, the V gene TRBV2; D is ambiguous. Germline assignment: CDR1 SNHLY and CDR2 FYNNEI. CDR3 size: 12 residues. CDR3 sequence reads: CASRVSGSTIYF. CDR3 coding DNA: TGTGCCAGCAGAGTCTCTGGAAGCACCATATATTTT.

This clonotype was found many times. This rearrangement joins TRBV20-1 to TRBJ1-1, with D hard to call. This CDR3 region has 14 residues. V lost 4 bases to trimming and J lost 4 bases, with 16 bases between them. Germline assignment: CDR1 DFQATT and CDR2 SNEGSKA (reference sequence). The CDR3, as DNA: TGCAGTGCTAACCATAGGGCACGAGTCACTGAAGCTTTCTTT. This codes for CSANHRARVTEAFF.

This clonotype was counted at least ten times. V and J are TRBV14 and TRBJ1-4; no clear D. V dropped 3 bases and J dropped 10 bases, with 9 bases sitting between them. This CDR3 region has 12 residues. CDR1 is SGHDN, CDR2 FVKESK, per germline. CDR3 loop: CASSQVIGKLFF. CDR3 bases: TGTGCCAGCAGCCAGGTCATAGGAAAACTGTTTTTT.

V and J are TRBV10-3 and TRBJ2-7, with 9 positions matching TRBD1. This CDR3 has 16 amino acids. CDR1 is ENHRY and CDR2 is SYGVKD in the germline V gene. Trimming removed 0 bases from V and 0 bases from J; junction bases left unmatched: 3. The CDR3 bases are TGTGCCATCAGTGAGTCGATGGGACAGGGCTCCTACGAGCAGTACTTC. It is translated as CAISESMGQGSYEQYF.

This clonotype was observed a few times. The V gene is TRBV27, the J gene TRBJ1-1; possibly TRBD1 for D (5 bases). There are 14 residues in the CDR3. V lost 3 bases and J 3 bases, leaving 11 bases between the germline ends. The V gene's germline CDR1 is MNHEY and CDR2 SMNVEV (reference sequence). The CDR3 protein is CASSLRGVYTEAFF. CDR3 in DNA: TGTGCCAGCAGTTTGAGGGGAGTGTACACTGAAGCTTTCTTT.